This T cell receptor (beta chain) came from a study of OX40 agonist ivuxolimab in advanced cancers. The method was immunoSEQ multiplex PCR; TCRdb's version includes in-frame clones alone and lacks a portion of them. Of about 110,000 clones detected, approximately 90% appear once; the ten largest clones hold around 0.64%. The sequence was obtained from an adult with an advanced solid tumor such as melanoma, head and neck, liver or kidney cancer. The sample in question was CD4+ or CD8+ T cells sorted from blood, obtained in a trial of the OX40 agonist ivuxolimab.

The CDR3 nucleotides are TGTGCCAGCAGCCACAATCCCTCCTACGAGCAGTACTTC. Translation gives CASSHNPSYEQYF. The chain is built from TRBV7-2 and TRBJ2-7; unclear D gene. The CDR3 contains 13 residues. Trimming cost V 5 bases and J 0 bases, with 8 bases left between them. Germline V gene lookup returns CDR1 SGHTA and CDR2 FQGNSA. The whole variable domain, filled in from reference TRBV7-2 and TRBJ2-7, reads GAGVSQSPSNKVTEKGKDVELRCDPISGHTALYWYRQSLGQGLEFLIYFQGNSAPDKSGLPSDRFSAERTGGSVSTLTIQRTQQEDSAVYLCASSHNPSYEQYFGPGTRLTVT.